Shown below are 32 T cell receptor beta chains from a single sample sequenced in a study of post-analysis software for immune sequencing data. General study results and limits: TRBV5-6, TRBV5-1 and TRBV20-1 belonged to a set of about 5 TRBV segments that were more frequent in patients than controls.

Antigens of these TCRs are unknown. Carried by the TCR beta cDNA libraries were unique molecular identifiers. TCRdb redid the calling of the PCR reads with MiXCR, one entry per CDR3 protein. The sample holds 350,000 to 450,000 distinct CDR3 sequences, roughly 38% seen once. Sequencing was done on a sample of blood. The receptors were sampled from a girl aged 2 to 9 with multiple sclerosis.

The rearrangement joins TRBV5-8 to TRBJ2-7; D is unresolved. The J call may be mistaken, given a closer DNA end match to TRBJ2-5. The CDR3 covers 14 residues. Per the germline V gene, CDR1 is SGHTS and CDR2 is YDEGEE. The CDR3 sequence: CASSFRFKPETQYF. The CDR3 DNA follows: TGTGCCAGCAGCTTTAGGTTTAAGCCAGAGACCCAGTACTTC.

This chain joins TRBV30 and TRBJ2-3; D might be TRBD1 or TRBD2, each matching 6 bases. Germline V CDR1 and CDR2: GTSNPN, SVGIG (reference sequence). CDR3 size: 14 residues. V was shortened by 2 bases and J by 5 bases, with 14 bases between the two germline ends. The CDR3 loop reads CAWSNLRGQDTQYF. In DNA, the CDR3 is TGTGCCTGGAGTAATCTACGGGGGCAAGATACGCAGTATTTT.

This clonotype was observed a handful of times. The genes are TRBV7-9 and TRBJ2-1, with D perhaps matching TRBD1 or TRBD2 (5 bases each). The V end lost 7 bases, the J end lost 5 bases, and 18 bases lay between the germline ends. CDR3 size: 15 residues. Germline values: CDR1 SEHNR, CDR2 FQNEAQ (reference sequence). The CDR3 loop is CASIPRGSAHNEQFF. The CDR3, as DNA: TGTGCCAGCATCCCGAGGGGTAGCGCCCACAATGAGCAGTTCTTC.

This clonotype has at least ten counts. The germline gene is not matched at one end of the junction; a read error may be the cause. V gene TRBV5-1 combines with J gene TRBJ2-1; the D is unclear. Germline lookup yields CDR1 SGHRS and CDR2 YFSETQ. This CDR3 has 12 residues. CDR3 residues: CASSLNYNEQFF. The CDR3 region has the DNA TGTGCCAGCAGTTTAAACTACAATGAGCAGTTCTTC. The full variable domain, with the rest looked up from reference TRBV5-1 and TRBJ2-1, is KAGVTQTPRYLIKTRGQQVTLSCSPISGHRSVSWYQQTPGQGLQFLFEYFSETQRNKGNFPGRFSGRQFSNSRSEMNVSTLELGDSALYLCASSLNYNEQFFGPGTRLTVL.

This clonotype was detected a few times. CDR3 in DNA: TGTGCCAGCAGTTTAATGGAGGCAGATACGCAGTATTTT. Translating gives CASSLMEADTQYF. The chain couples TRBV12-3 or TRBV12-4 to TRBJ2-3; D may be TRBD2 (5 bases). V was pared by 2 bases and J by 4 bases, with 7 bases between. The CDR3 has 13 amino acids.

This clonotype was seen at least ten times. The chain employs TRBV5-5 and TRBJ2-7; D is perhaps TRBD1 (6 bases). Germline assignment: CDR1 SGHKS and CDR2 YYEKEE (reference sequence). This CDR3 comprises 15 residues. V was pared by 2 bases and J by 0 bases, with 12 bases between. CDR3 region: CASSFPGDLSYEQYF. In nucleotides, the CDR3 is TGTGCCAGCAGCTTTCCAGGGGACCTCTCCTACGAGCAGTACTTC.

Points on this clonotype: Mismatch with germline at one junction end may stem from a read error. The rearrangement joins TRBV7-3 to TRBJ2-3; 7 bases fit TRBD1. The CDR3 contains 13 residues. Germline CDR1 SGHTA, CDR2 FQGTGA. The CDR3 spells CASSSQGVDTRYF. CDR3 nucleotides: TGTGCCAGCAGCTCCCAGGGGGTGGATACGCGGTATTTT.

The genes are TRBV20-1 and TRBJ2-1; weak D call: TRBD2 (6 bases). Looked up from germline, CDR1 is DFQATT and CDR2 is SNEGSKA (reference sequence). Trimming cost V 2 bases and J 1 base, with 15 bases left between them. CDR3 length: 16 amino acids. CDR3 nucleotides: TGCAGTGCTAGACCCGGGGCTAGCGATTCCTACAATGAGCAGTTCTTC. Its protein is CSARPGASDSYNEQFF.

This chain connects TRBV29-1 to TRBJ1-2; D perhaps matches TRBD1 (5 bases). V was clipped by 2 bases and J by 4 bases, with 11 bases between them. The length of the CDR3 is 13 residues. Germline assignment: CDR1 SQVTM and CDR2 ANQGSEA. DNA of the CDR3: TGCAGCGTTGAAAGGGCAGGGAGCTATGGCTACACCTTC. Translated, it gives CSVERAGSYGYTF. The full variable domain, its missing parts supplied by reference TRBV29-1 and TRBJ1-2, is SAVISQKPSRDICQRGTSLTIQCQVDSQVTMMFWYRQQPGQSLTLIATANQGSEATYESGFVIDKFPISRPNLTFSTLTVSNMSPEDSSIYLCSVERAGSYGYTFGSGTRLTVV.

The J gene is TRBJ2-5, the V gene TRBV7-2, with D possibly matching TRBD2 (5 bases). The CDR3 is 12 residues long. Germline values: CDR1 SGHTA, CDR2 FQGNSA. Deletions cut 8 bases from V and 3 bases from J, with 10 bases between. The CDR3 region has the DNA TGTGCCAGCGAGGACGGGAAAGAGACCCAGTACTTC. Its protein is CASEDGKETQYF.

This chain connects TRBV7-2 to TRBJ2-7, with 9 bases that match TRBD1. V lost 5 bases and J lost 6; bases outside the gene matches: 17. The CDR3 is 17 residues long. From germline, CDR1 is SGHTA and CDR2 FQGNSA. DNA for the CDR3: TGTGCCAGCAGCCCCACGGGTGGGGGACAGGGAAGACTCGAGCAGTACTTC. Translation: CASSPTGGGQGRLEQYF.

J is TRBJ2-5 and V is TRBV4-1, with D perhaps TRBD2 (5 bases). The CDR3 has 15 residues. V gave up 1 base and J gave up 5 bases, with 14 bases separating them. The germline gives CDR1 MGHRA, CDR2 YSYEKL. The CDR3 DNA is TGCGCCAGCAGCCAAGTCTGGGGAGTCGGGGAGACCCAGTACTTC. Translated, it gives CASSQVWGVGETQYF.

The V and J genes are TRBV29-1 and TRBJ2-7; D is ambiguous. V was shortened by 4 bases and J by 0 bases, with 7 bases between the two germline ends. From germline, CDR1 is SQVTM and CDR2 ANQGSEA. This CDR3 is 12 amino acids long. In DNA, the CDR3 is TGCAGCGTTGCAATCGACTCCTACGAGCAGTACTTC. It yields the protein CSVAIDSYEQYF.

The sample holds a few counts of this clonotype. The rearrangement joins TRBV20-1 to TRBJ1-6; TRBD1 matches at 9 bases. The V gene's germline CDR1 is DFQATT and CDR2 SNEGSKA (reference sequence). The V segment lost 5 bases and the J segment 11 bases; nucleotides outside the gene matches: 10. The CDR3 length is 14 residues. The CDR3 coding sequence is TGCAGTGCTCCAGCCGGGACAGGGTTCACACCCCTCCACTTT. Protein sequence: CSAPAGTGFTPLHF.

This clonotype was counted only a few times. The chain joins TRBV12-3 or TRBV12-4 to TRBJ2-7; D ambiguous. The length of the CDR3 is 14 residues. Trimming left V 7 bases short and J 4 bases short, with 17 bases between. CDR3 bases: TGTGCCAGCACCCCTCTCGGGTTCGGATACGAGCAGTACTTC. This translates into CASTPLGFGYEQYF.

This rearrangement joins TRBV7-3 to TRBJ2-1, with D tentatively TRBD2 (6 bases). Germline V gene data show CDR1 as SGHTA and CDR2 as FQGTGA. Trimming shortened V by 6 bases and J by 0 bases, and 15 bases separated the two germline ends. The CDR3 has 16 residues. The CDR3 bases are TGTGCCAGCAGTTCCTTTGGGGGGAGCTCCTACAATGAGCAGTTCTTC. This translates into CASSSFGGSSYNEQFF.

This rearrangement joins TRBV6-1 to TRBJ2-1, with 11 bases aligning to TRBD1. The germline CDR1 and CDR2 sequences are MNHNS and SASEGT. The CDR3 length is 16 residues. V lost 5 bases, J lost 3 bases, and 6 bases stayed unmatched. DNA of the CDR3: TGTGCCAGCAGTACCCCCGGGACAGGGGGCTACAATGAGCAGTTCTTC. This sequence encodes CASSTPGTGGYNEQFF.

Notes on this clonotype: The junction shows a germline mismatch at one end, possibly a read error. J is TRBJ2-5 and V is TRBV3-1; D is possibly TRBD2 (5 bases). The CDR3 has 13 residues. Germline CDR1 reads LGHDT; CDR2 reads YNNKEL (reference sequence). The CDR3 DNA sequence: TGTGCCAGCACCCAACCGGGATGGGAGACCCAGTACTTC. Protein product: CASTQPGWETQYF.

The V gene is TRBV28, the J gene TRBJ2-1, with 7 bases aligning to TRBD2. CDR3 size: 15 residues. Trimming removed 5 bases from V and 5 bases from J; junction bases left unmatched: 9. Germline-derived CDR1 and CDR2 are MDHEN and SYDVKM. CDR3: CASSTWDYADNEQFF. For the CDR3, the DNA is TGTGCCAGCAGTACCTGGGACTACGCCGACAATGAGCAGTTCTTC.

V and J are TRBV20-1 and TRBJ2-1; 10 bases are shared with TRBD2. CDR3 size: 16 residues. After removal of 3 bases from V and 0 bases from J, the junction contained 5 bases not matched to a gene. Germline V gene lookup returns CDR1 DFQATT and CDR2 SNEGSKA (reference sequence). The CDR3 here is CSARIAGGLSYNEQFF. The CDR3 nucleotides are TGCAGTGCTAGGATAGCGGGGGGACTCTCCTACAATGAGCAGTTCTTC.

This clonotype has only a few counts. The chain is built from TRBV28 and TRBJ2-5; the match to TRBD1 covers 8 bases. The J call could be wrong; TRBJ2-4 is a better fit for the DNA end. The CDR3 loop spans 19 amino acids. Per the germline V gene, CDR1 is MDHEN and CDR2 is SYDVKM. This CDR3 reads CASSLSEQYRGISTNIQYF. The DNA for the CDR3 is TGTGCCAGCAGTTTATCCGAACAGTACAGGGGGATCTCGACGAACATTCAGTACTTC.

As DNA, the CDR3 is TGCAGCGGATCCGGGGGGAACTATGGCTACACCTTC. It codes for CSGSGGNYGYTF. This sequence joins TRBV29-1 and TRBJ1-2; D is possibly TRBD1 (5 bases). Germline V gene data show CDR1 as SQVTM and CDR2 as ANQGSEA. This CDR3 region has 12 residues. V shed 7 bases and J shed 2 bases, with 11 bases lying between them.

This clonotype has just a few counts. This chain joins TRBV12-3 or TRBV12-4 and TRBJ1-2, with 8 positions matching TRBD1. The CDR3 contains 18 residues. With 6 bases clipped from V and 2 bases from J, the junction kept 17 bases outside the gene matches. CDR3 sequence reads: CASSSTTLQGAINYGYTF. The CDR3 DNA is TGTGCCAGCAGCTCCACTACGCTCCAGGGGGCAATCAACTATGGCTACACCTTC.

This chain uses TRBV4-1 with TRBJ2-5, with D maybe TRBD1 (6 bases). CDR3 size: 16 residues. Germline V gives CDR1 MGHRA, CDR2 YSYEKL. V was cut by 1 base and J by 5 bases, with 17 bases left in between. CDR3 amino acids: CASSQGGGWTAETQYF. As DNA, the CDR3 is TGCGCCAGCAGCCAAGGAGGGGGATGGACCGCGGAGACCCAGTACTTC.

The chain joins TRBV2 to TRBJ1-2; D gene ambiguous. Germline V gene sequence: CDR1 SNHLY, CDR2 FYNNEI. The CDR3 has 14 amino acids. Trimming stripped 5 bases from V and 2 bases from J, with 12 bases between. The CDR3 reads CASSPFQLNYGYTF. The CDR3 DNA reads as TGTGCCAGCAGTCCGTTTCAGCTCAACTATGGCTACACCTTC.

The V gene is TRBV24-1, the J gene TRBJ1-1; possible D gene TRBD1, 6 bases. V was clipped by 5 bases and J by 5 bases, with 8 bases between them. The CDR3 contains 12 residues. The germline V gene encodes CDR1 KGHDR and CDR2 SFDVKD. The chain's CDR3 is CATSGQGTEAFF. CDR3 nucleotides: TGTGCCACCAGTGGGCAGGGGACTGAAGCTTTCTTT.

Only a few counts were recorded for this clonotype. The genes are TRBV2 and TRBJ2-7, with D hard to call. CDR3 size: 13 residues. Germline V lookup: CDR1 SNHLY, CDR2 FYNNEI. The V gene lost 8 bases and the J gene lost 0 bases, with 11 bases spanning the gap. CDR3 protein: CASHPPFSYEQYF. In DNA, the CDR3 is TGTGCCAGCCATCCCCCTTTCTCCTACGAGCAGTACTTC.

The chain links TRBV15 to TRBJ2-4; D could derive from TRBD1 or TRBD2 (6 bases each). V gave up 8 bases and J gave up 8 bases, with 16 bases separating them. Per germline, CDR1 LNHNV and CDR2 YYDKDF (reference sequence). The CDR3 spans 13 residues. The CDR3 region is CATSGWGAYIQYF. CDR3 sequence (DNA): TGTGCCACCTCCGGTTGGGGGGCGTACATTCAGTACTTC.

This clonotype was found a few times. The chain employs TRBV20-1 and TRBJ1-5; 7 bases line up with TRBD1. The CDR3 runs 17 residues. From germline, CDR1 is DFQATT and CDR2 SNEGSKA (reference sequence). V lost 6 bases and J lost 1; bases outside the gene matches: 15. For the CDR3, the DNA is TGCAGTGCCCTAGCATTAGGGGGCTCGGGAAGCAATCAGCCCCAGCATTTT. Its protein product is CSALALGGSGSNQPQHF.

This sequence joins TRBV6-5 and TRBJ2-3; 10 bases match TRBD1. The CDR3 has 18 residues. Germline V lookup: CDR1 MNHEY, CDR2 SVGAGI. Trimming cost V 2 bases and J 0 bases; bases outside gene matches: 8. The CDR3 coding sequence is TGTGCCAGCAGTTACGGGACAGGGGACCCCTCAAGCACAGATACGCAGTATTTT. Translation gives CASSYGTGDPSSTDTQYF.

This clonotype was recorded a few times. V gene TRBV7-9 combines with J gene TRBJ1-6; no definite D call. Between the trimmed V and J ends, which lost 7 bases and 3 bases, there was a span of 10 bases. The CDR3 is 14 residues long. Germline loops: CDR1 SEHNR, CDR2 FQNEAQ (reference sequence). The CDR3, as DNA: TGTGCCAGCACCGATCCCAACTATAATTCACCCCTCCACTTT. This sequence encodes CASTDPNYNSPLHF.

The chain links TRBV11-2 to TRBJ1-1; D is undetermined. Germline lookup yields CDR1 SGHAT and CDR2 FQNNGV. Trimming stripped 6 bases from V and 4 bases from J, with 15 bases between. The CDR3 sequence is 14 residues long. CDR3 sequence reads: CASSLTGWVTEAFF. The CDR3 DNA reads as TGTGCCAGCAGTCTAACGGGGTGGGTCACTGAAGCTTTCTTT.